The 18 T cell receptor beta chains listed next were all sequenced from one sample in a study of a mutant IDH1 vaccine in newly diagnosed glioma. Regarding time point: baseline, week 1 (first vaccination visit). The treatment denotes: pre-vaccination baseline after standard-of-care therapy. Libraries were prepared by immunoSEQ multiplex PCR; TCRdb keeps only in-frame clonotypes and omits some of them. The sample yields 20,000 to 25,000 clones, roughly 93% seen once. Sequences were derived from PBMCs, sampled from a glioma patient treated with radiotherapy, temozolomide or both. All receptors derive from a man aged 35 to 55 with glioma.

The chain joins TRBV5-4 to TRBJ2-7, with TRBD1 matching 7 bases. The CDR3 covers 15 residues. CDR1 and CDR2 from the germline V gene are SGHNT and YYREEE (reference sequence). Trimming took 4 bases from V and 4 from J; bases not matched to a gene: 11. The DNA of the CDR3 is TGTGCCAGCAGCACAAGAGACAGGGTCGGATACGAGCAGTACTTC. Amino acids: CASSTRDRVGYEQYF.

The J gene is TRBJ1-5, the V gene TRBV6-1, with 10 bases lining up with TRBD1. Germline V gene data show CDR1 as MNHNS and CDR2 as SASEGT. This CDR3 spans 13 amino acids. The J segment lost 6 bases and the V segment lost 4 bases, leaving 0 bases of the junction unmatched. The CDR3 DNA reads TGTGCCAGCAGTGGGGACAGGGGTCAGCCCCAGCATTTT. It is translated as CASSGDRGQPQHF.

This CDR3 reads CASSLKGTYNEQFF. CDR3 DNA: TGTGCCAGCAGCCTGAAGGGCACCTACAATGAGCAGTTCTTC. The chain employs TRBV5-4 and TRBJ2-1, with D uncertain. This CDR3 spans 14 amino acids. The V gene's germline CDR1 is SGHNT and CDR2 YYREEE (reference sequence). Trimming pared 4 bases from V and 2 bases from J, leaving 10 bases between.

This rearrangement joins TRBV4-2 to TRBJ1-5, with a weak D call TRBD1 (6 bases). Germline V CDR1 and CDR2: LGHNA, YNFKEQ. The CDR3 spans 17 residues. Trimming left V 0 bases short and J 0 bases short, with 12 bases between. DNA of the CDR3: TGTGCCAGCAGCCAAGACCGGGGGGCGGATAGCAATCAGCCCCAGCATTTT. The encoded protein is CASSQDRGADSNQPQHF.

The gene calls are TRBV18 and TRBJ1-2; the match to TRBD1 covers 9 bases. This CDR3 is 13 amino acids long. In germline, CDR1 is KGHSH, CDR2 LQKENI. V lost 6 bases, J lost 6 bases, and 5 bases stayed unmatched. CDR3 residues: CASSQQGAHGYTF. CDR3 in DNA: TGTGCCAGCTCCCAACAGGGGGCTCATGGCTACACCTTC.

The chain is built from TRBV7-2 and TRBJ2-3; D is perhaps TRBD1 (6 bases). From germline, CDR1 is SGHTA and CDR2 FQGNSA. The CDR3 extends over 15 amino acids. With 1 base removed from V and 1 base from J, the gap between germline ends came to 9 bases. CDR3 protein: CASSLGQVGTDTQYF. Here the CDR3 DNA reads TGTGCCAGCAGCTTAGGACAGGTCGGCACAGATACGCAGTATTTT. Full variable domain (outside the CDR3, taken from reference TRBV7-2 and TRBJ2-3): GAGVSQSPSNKVTEKGKDVELRCDPISGHTALYWYRQSLGQGLEFLIYFQGNSAPDKSGLPSDRFSAERTGGSVSTLTIQRTQQEDSAVYLCASSLGQVGTDTQYFGPGTRLTVL.

The chain is built from TRBV11-2 and TRBJ2-7; 7 nucleotides line up with TRBD1. The CDR3 runs 13 residues. The germline gives CDR1 SGHAT, CDR2 FQNNGV. V shed 3 bases, J shed 2 bases, and the junction held 1 base outside the gene matches. The DNA of the CDR3 is TGTGCCAGCAGCTTCAGGGGGACCTACGAGCAGTACTTC. It is translated as CASSFRGTYEQYF.

V is TRBV27 and J is TRBJ1-1; D may be TRBD1 (5 bases). Trimming removed 0 bases from V and 4 bases from J, with 6 bases in between. CDR1 and CDR2 (germline): MNHEY, SMNVEV (reference sequence). The CDR3 runs to 13 residues. The CDR3 here is CASSLSRGTEAFF. In DNA, the CDR3 is TGTGCCAGCAGTTTATCAAGGGGCACTGAAGCTTTCTTT.

V and J are TRBV2 and TRBJ2-7, with D maybe TRBD1 (6 bases). V shed 4 bases and J shed 3 bases, with 10 bases lying between them. The germline CDR1 and CDR2 sequences are SNHLY and FYNNEI. The CDR3 contains 13 residues. In DNA form, the CDR3 reads TGTGCCAGCAGTGCTGCGGACAGCTACGAGCAGTACTTC. Its protein product is CASSAADSYEQYF.

The rearrangement links TRBV19 to TRBJ2-7; D remains unclear. Trimming took off 4 bases at V and 3 bases at J, with 4 bases between the two ends. This CDR3 has 11 residues. CDR1 and CDR2 from the germline V gene are LNHDA and SQIVND (reference sequence). The CDR3 sequence is CASSTNYEQYF. CDR3 bases: TGTGCCAGTAGTACCAACTACGAGCAGTACTTC. Based on the CDR3 plus reference TRBV19 and TRBJ2-7, the full variable domain is DGGITQSPKYLFRKEGQNVTLSCEQNLNHDAMYWYRQDPGQGLRLIYYSQIVNDFQKGDIAEGYSVSREKKESFPLTVTSAQKNPTAFYLCASSTNYEQYFGPGTRLTVT.

V is TRBV27 and J is TRBJ1-6, with D uncertain. Trimming pared 3 bases from V and 10 bases from J, leaving 13 bases between. CDR3 size: 14 residues. CDR1 is MNHEY, CDR2 SMNVEV, per germline (reference sequence). CDR3 sequence (DNA): TGTGCCAGCAGTTTTAAGGGTTCGGAGTCACCCCTCCACTTT. Amino acids: CASSFKGSESPLHF.

The rearrangement joins TRBV4-2 to TRBJ2-3; TRBD2 aligns across 14 bases. The CDR3 runs 17 residues. J gave up 3 bases and V 3 bases, and 5 bases lay outside the gene matches. Germline lookup yields CDR1 LGHNA and CDR2 YNFKEQ. As DNA, the CDR3 is TGTGCCAGCAGCCAGACGACTAGCGGGGGGGGGACAGATACGCAGTATTTT. It codes for CASSQTTSGGGTDTQYF.

CDR3 nucleotide sequence: TGTGCCAGCAGCTTAGCGGGGGAGAGAAATCAGCCCCAGCATTTT. Encoded protein: CASSLAGERNQPQHF. The V call is TRBV7-2, the J call TRBJ1-5; maybe TRBD1 (5 bases). The CDR3 spans 15 residues. Per germline, CDR1 SGHTA and CDR2 FQGNSA. V gave up 0 bases and J gave up 4 bases, with 10 bases separating them.

The rearrangement joins TRBV6-5 to TRBJ2-1; 7 bases map to TRBD2. V dropped 0 bases and J dropped 7; count of bases not matched to a gene: 6. CDR1 is MNHEY and CDR2 is SVGAGI in the germline V gene. The CDR3 has 15 amino acids. CDR3 nucleotide sequence: TGTGCCAGCAGTTACTCGGGGGAGGGCGTGAATGAGCAGTTCTTC. Translating gives CASSYSGEGVNEQFF.

The chain couples TRBV18 to TRBJ2-7; D gene uncertain. The V and J ends lost 3 bases and 2 bases respectively, with 8 bases between them. CDR1 is KGHSH and CDR2 is LQKENI in the germline V gene. The CDR3 is 13 amino acids. The CDR3 spells CASSPYRAYEQYF. Written as DNA, the CDR3 is TGTGCCAGCTCACCCTACAGAGCCTACGAGCAGTACTTC. Using reference TRBV18 and TRBJ2-7 for the parts outside the CDR3, the full variable domain is NAGVMQNPRHLVRRRGQEARLRCSPMKGHSHVYWYRQLPEEGLKFMVYLQKENIIDESGMPKERFSAEFPKEGPSILRIQQVVRGDSAAYFCASSPYRAYEQYFGPGTRLTVT.

Concerning this clone: Other DNA sequences of this sample code for an identical CDR3. The chain has TRBV29-1 and TRBJ2-7; a possible D gene is TRBD1 (6 bases). The V end was cut by 6 bases, the J end by 2 bases, with 14 bases between. CDR3 length: 13 residues. Germline values: CDR1 SQVTM, CDR2 ANQGSEA. CDR3 nucleotide sequence: TGCAGCGTCAGAACAGGGACCACCTACGAGCAGTACTTC. Its protein product is CSVRTGTTYEQYF.

The rearrangement links TRBV7-2 to TRBJ1-1; perhaps TRBD1 as D (5 bases). Germline CDR1 reads SGHTA; CDR2 reads FQGNSA. V was trimmed by 0 bases and J by 0 bases, leaving 8 bases between them. This CDR3 is 15 amino acids long. The CDR3: CASSLAGRLNTEAFF. DNA for the CDR3: TGTGCCAGCAGCTTAGCGGGACGGTTGAACACTGAAGCTTTCTTT.

The chain recombines TRBV5-1 with TRBJ2-3; D remains unclear. In germline, CDR1 is SGHRS, CDR2 YFSETQ. The CDR3 runs to 18 residues. V dropped 2 bases and J dropped 1 base, with 20 bases sitting between them. Here the CDR3 reads CASSFFFEGPSGTDTQYF. The DNA of the CDR3 is TGCGCCAGCAGCTTTTTCTTCGAAGGACCTTCAGGCACAGATACGCAGTATTTT.